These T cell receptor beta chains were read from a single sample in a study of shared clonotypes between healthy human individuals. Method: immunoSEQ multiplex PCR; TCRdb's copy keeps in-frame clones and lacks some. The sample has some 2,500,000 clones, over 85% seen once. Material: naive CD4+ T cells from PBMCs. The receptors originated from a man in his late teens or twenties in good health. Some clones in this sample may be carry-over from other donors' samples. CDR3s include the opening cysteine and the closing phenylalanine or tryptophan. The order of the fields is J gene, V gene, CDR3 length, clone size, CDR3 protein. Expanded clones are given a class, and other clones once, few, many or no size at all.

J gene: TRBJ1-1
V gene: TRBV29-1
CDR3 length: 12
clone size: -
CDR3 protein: CSVGPFQGEAFF

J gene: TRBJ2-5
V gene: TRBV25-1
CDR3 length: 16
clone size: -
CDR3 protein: CASRPPRDRGFGTQYF

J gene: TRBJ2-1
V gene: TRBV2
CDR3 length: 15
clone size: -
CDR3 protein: CASSGAGSSYNEQFF

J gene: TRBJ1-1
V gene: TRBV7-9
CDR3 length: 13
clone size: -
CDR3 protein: CASSKGGGTEAFF

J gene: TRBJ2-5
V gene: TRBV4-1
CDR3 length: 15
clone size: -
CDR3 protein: CASSQAKGIQETQYF

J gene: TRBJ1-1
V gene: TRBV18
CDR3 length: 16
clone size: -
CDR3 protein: CASSPRETALNTEAFF

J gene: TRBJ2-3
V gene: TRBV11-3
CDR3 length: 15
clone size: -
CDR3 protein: CASSLGIAEPNTQYF

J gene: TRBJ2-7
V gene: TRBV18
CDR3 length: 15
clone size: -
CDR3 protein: CASVTPAGGRYEQYF

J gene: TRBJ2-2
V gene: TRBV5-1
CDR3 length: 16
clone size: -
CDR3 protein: CASSLMGLASTGELFF

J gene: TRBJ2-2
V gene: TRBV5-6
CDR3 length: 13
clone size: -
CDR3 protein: CASSLSGPGELFF

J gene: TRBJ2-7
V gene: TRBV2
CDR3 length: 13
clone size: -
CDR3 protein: CASGRELSYEQYF

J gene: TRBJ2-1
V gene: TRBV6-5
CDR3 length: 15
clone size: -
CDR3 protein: CASSYWGEPYNEQFF

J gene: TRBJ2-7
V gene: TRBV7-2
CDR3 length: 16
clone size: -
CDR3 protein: CASSPGLAESSYEQYF

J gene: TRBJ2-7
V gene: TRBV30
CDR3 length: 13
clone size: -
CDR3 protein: CAWSSGTGGLGKF

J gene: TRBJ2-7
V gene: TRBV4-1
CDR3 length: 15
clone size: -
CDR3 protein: CASSQAPGAAYEQYF

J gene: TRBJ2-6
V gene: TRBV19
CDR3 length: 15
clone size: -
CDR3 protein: CASSKVTSGANVLTF

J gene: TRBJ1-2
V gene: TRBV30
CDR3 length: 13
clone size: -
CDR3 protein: CAWTRERTARYTF

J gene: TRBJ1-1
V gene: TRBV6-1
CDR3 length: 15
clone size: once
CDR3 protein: CASSAEQGRYTEAFF

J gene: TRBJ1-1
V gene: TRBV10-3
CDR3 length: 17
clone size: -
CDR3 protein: CASIAGQGTVMNTEAFF

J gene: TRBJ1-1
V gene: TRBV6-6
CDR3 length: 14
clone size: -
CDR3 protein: CASSSRQGSTEAFF

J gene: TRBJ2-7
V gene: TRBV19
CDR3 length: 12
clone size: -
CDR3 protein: CASSMDFYEQYF

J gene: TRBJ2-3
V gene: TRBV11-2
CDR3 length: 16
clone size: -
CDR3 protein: CASSSGLAGSTDTQYF

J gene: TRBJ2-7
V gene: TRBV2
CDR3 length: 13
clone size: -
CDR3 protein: CASTRDRSYEQYF

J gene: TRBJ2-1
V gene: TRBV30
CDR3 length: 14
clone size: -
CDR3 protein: CAWRLAGGPDEQFF

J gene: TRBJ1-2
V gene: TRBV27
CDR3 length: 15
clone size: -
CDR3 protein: CASSKGGAQVYGYTF

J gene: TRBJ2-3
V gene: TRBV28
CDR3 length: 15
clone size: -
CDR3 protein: CASQEPGLQADTQYF

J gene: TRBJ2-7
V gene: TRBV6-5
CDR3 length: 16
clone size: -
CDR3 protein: CASSYSRLAGAYEQYF

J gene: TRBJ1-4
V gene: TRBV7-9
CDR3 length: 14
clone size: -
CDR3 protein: CASSPSPDGEKLFF

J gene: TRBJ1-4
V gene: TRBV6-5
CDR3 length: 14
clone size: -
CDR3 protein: CASSRGGTNEKLFF

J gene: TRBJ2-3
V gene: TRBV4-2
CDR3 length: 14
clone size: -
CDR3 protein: CASSRASGTDTQYF

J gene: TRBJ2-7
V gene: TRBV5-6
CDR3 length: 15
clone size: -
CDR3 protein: CASSLTGAVSYEQYF

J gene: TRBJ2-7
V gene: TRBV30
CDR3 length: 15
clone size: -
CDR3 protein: CAWSPFSGSSYEQYF

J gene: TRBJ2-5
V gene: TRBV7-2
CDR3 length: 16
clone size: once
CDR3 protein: CASSLNPGRRGETQYF

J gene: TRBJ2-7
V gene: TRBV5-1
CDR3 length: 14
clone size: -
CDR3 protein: CASSLGGGNYEQYF

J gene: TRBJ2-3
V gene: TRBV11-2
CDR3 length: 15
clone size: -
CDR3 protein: CASSSLALGTDTQYF

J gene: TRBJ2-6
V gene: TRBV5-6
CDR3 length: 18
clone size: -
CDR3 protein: CASSLYNGAGFGANVLTF

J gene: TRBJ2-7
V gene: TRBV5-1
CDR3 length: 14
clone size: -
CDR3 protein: CASSRGDGPYEQYF

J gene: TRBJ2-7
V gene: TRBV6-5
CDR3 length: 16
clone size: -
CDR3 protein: CASSYSGGFNPYEQYF

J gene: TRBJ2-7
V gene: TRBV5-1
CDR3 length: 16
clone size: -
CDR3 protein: CASSRGLAGGTYEQYF

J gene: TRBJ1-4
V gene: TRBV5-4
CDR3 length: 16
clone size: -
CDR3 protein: CASSLDRTDHNEKLFF

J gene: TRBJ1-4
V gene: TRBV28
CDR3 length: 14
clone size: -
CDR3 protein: CASTLRPVGEKLFF

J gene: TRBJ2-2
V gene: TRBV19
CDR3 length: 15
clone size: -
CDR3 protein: CASSLAGGHTGELFF

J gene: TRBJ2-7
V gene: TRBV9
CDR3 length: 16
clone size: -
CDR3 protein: CASSPEGGGRPYEQYF

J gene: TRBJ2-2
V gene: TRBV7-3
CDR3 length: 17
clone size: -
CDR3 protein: CASSLRPPAGYPGELFF

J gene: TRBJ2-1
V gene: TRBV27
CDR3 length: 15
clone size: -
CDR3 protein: CASSYKREGYNEQFF